The clone carrying this T cell receptor beta chain was recorded at least ten times. This specimen comes from a study of prognosis after radiotherapy for stage I lung cancer. The authors amplified TCR beta CDR3 from genomic DNA using two-round multiplex PCR. Round one of PCR was performed, and it used primers specific to each TRBV and TRBJ gene. MiXCR, run by TCRdb on the multiplex PCR reads, gives a single entry per CDR3 protein. The sample includes about 20,000 distinct CDR3 sequences, 43% of them seen just once. The CDR3 sequence is 13 residues long. Per the germline V gene, CDR1 is MNHEY and CDR2 is SVGEGT. The V segment lost 5 bases and the J segment 5 bases; nucleotides outside the gene matches: 5.

The V and J genes are TRBV6-2 or TRBV6-3 and TRBJ2-5; 7 positions agree with TRBD1. The source was PBMCs, collected before or after stereotactic body radiation therapy (not recorded which). This TCR was recovered from a donor over 45 with non-small cell lung cancer. The CDR3 DNA reads TGTGCCAGCAGTCGACAGGGTCCGGAGACCCAGTACTTC. Protein sequence: CASSRQGPETQYF.